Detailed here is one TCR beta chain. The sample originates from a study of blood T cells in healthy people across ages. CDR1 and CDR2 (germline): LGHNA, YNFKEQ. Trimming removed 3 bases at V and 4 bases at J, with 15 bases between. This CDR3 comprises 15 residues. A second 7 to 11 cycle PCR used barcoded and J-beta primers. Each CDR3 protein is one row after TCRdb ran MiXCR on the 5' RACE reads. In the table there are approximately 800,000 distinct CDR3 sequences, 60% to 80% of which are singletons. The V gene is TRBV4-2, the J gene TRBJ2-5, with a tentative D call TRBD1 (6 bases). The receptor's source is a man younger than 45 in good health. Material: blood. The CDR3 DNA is TGTGCCAGCAGCCAGAACGCAGGGGTCGGAGAGACCCAGTACTTC. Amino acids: CASSQNAGVGETQYF.